This T cell receptor (beta chain) was sequenced for a study of cytomegalovirus exposure and HLA in healthy donors. Study information: Within the Caucasian-associated ancestry cluster were roughly 79% of the 398 genotyped donors.

Concerning this clone itself: The antigen is not known.

CDR1 is SGHNT, CDR2 YYREEE, per germline (reference sequence). The ends lost 0 bases at V and 3 bases at J; junction bases unmatched: 6. This CDR3 is 16 amino acids long. Overall study results and limits: Cytomegalovirus status was reportedly diagnosed by the classifier with high specificity and sensitivity. Common viral pathogens (according to a later analysis) appeared linked to several of the most significant clusters.

The study ran its PCR with 60 Vbeta and 13 Jbeta primers. TCRdb's table, derived via immunoSEQ multiplex PCR, lists solely in-frame clones and lacks some. Among 120,000 or so clones listed, 76% were seen once. This chain uses TRBV5-4 with TRBJ1-2; 9 nucleotides line up with TRBD1. The source of this sequence is a man aged 45-65 years in good health and CMV-seropositive. Sequences were obtained from PBMCs. The CDR3 protein is CASSLAQGASYYGYTF. CDR3 sequence (DNA): TGTGCCAGCAGCTTGGCACAGGGGGCCTCCTACTATGGCTACACCTTC.